The entry that follows covers one T cell receptor (beta chain) sequence. This CDR3 region has 14 residues. V was shortened by 4 bases and J by 0 bases, with 13 bases between the two germline ends. Germline V gene sequence: CDR1 SQVTM, CDR2 ANQGSEA. The record originates from a study of technical replicates of blood from a handful of donors. Using immunoSEQ multiplex PCR, the repertoire was profiled, and TCRdb retains in-frame clones only, with some absent. Among under 90,000 clones, 85% to 95% were seen once, and the ten largest hold over 0.2%. This chain links TRBV29-1 with TRBJ2-7, with D possibly being TRBD1 (5 bases). Sequencing was performed on T cells isolated from PBMCs. This sequence was found in a human donor in good health. CDR3 region: CSVVQGKASYEQYF. The DNA for the CDR3 is TGCAGCGTTGTGCAGGGAAAGGCCTCCTACGAGCAGTACTTC.